These 20 T cell receptor beta chains were sequenced from one sample in a study of PD-1 blockade in classical Hodgkin lymphoma. Noted time point: newly diagnosed, previously untreated cHL patient sample. Sequencing was performed with immunoSEQ multiplex PCR; in TCRdb, only in-frame clones are kept and a portion is missing. The table has about 47,000 clones, roughly 91% seen once. Sequencing was carried out using peripheral blood mononuclear cells (PBMCs). These receptors all stem from a human donor with classical Hodgkin lymphoma.

The genes are TRBV5-6 and TRBJ2-3; D not certain. Germline loops: CDR1 SGHDT, CDR2 YYEEEE. With 4 bases removed from V and 2 bases from J, the gap between germline ends came to 11 bases. This CDR3 is built from 14 residues. This chain's CDR3 is CASSPNRVTDTQYF. Written as DNA, the CDR3 is TGTGCCAGCAGCCCTAATAGGGTCACAGATACGCAGTATTTT.

CDR3 nucleotides: TGTGCCAGCAGCGTAGCCGGTCTTACCGCAGATGAGCAGTTCTTC. As protein: CASSVAGLTADEQFF. The V gene is TRBV9, the J gene TRBJ2-1, with D unresolved. From germline, CDR1 is SGDLS and CDR2 YYNGEE. The CDR3 has 15 residues. The V gene lost 0 bases and the J gene lost 8 bases, with 15 bases spanning the gap.

This sequence joins TRBV27 and TRBJ2-3; no clear D. The V gene's germline CDR1 is MNHEY and CDR2 SMNVEV (reference sequence). The CDR3 sequence is 16 residues long. V was trimmed by 5 bases and J by 0 bases, leaving 15 bases between them. CDR3 amino acids: CASSHGLAPSTDTQYF. The CDR3 coding sequence is TGTGCCAGCAGTCATGGTTTAGCACCTAGCACAGATACGCAGTATTTT.

Note on this clone: The sample carries other DNA sequences with the same CDR3. The gene calls are TRBV11-2 and TRBJ1-1; D uncertain. V lost 3 bases and J lost 4, with 9 bases in between. The germline V gene has CDR1 SGHAT and CDR2 FQNNGV. The CDR3 consists of 13 residues. CDR3: CASSLRAATEAFF. The CDR3 DNA reads TGTGCCAGCAGCTTGCGCGCAGCCACTGAAGCTTTCTTT.

This chain uses TRBV15 with TRBJ2-6; D is possibly TRBD1 (5 bases). The CDR3 contains 15 residues. Trimming cost V 3 bases and J 0 bases, with 6 bases left between them. From germline, CDR1 is LNHNV and CDR2 YYDKDF (reference sequence). CDR3 nucleotide sequence: TGTGCCACCAGCAGGGACAACTCTGGGGCCAACGTCCTGACTTTC. It translates to CATSRDNSGANVLTF.

The CDR3: CASSASDTANTGELFF. The CDR3, as DNA: TGTGCCAGTAGTGCTTCGGATACCGCGAACACCGGGGAGCTGTTTTTT. The chain uses TRBV19 and TRBJ2-2, with D unresolved. V was pared by 5 bases and J by 0 bases, with 13 bases between. This CDR3 is 16 amino acids long. Germline V gene sequence: CDR1 LNHDA, CDR2 SQIVND (reference sequence).

The chain couples TRBV9 to TRBJ1-4, with TRBD1 matching over 12 bases. The CDR3 spans 14 residues. V lost 4 bases to trimming and J lost 8 bases; unmatched junction nucleotides: 3. Germline CDR1 is SGDLS and CDR2 is YYNGEE. CDR3 nucleotides: TGTGCCAGCAGCCGGGACAGGGGGCGCGAAAAACTGTTTTTT. Translation: CASSRDRGREKLFF.

The chain uses TRBV4-1 and TRBJ1-1; D is unclear. The V end lost 0 bases, the J end lost 1 base, and 15 bases lay between the germline ends. Germline CDR1 and CDR2: MGHRA and YSYEKL. The CDR3 loop spans 17 amino acids. In nucleotides, the CDR3 is TGCGCCAGCAGCCAAGATTTAGGGCAGGTGGGGAACACTGAAGCTTTCTTT. This encodes CASSQDLGQVGNTEAFF.

The CDR3 DNA sequence: TGTGCCAGCAGCTTAGCGGGGGGCGGAGATACGCAGTATTTT. Its protein is CASSLAGGGDTQYF. The chain is built from TRBV7-6 and TRBJ2-3; D possibly uses TRBD1 or TRBD2 (6 bases each). Germline lookup yields CDR1 SGHVS and CDR2 FNYEAQ. Trimming removed 0 bases at V and 5 bases at J, with 9 bases between. The CDR3 is made up of 14 amino acids.

V gene TRBV6-4 combines with J gene TRBJ1-3; TRBD1 matches at 10 bases. This CDR3 region has 19 residues. Germline V CDR1 and CDR2: MRHNA, SNTAGT. J gave up 4 bases and V 3 bases, and 15 bases lay outside the gene matches. CDR3: CASSENPGQGRPVGNTIYF. DNA of the CDR3: TGTGCCAGCAGTGAAAATCCGGGACAGGGGCGCCCCGTGGGAAACACCATATATTTT.

The chain carries TRBV6-4 and TRBJ2-2; no clear D. Trimming took off 0 bases at V and 7 bases at J, with 6 bases between the two ends. Germline CDR1 and CDR2: MRHNA and SNTAGT. The CDR3 contains 13 residues. This chain's CDR3 is CASSDSNRGELFF. CDR3 sequence (DNA): TGTGCCAGCAGTGACTCGAACCGCGGGGAGCTGTTTTTT.

The CDR3 DNA sequence: TGCAGCGTGGCCCGAAGCGGGAGGGGCGGGGAGCTGTTTTTT. This codes for CSVARSGRGGELFF. The gene calls are TRBV29-1 and TRBJ2-2; 10 nucleotides agree with TRBD2. The CDR3 extends over 14 amino acids. V lost 6 bases to trimming and J lost 7 bases; unmatched junction nucleotides: 8. Germline CDR1 and CDR2: SQVTM and ANQGSEA.

This clone was observed a single time. The chain has TRBV7-9 and TRBJ1-1; D is undetermined. The CDR3 has 13 residues. The germline V gene encodes CDR1 SEHNR and CDR2 FQNEAQ (reference sequence). CDR3 in DNA: TGTGTTGGAGCTGGGTCTCGGGGTACTGAAGCTTTCTTT. Its protein product is CVGAGSRGTEAFF.

CDR3 nucleotide sequence: TGTGCCAGCACCCGGACAGGGAATTATGGCTACACCTTC. It specifies CASTRTGNYGYTF. The chain uses TRBV6-6 and TRBJ1-2, with TRBD1 matching 8 bases. The CDR3 covers 13 residues. In germline, CDR1 is MNHNY, CDR2 SVGAGI (reference sequence). The V gene end was trimmed by 7 bases and the J gene end by 5 bases; junction bases not matched to a gene: 6.

V is TRBV6-5 and J is TRBJ2-7; the D gene is possibly TRBD2 (5 bases). Germline values: CDR1 MNHEY, CDR2 SVGAGI. This CDR3 is built from 13 residues. V was trimmed by 6 bases and J by 6 bases, leaving 15 bases between them. In nucleotides, the CDR3 is TGTGCCAGCAGCATACCAGGAGGATCCGAGCAGTACTTC. Translating gives CASSIPGGSEQYF.

CDR3 sequence (DNA): TGTGCCAGCAGTTCGGGACTAATGGTTAGCGACGAGCAGTACTTC. Protein sequence: CASSSGLMVSDEQYF. The rearrangement uses TRBV28 and TRBJ2-7; 7 bases agree with TRBD2. CDR3 size: 15 residues. The junction had 11 bases not matched to a gene; V was cut back by 4 bases and J by 5 bases. Germline values: CDR1 MDHEN, CDR2 SYDVKM.

The V and J genes are TRBV29-1 and TRBJ1-2; 8 bases map to TRBD1. The germline V gene encodes CDR1 SQVTM and CDR2 ANQGSEA. The CDR3 spans 13 residues. With 6 bases clipped from V and 7 bases from J, the junction kept 10 bases outside the gene matches. CDR3 amino acids: CSVVGTGVFGYTF. The CDR3 bases are TGCAGCGTCGTCGGGACAGGAGTCTTTGGCTACACCTTC.

V is TRBV5-1 and J is TRBJ2-3, with D tentatively TRBD2 (5 bases). Germline lookup yields CDR1 SGHRS and CDR2 YFSETQ. Trimming removed 0 bases at V and 6 bases at J, with 5 bases between. The CDR3 is made up of 12 amino acids. The CDR3 region is CASSLAGDTQYF. CDR3 nucleotide sequence: TGCGCCAGCAGCTTGGCGGGGGATACGCAGTATTTT.

The rearrangement links TRBV6-4 to TRBJ2-1, with D perhaps TRBD1 or TRBD2 (5 bases each). V was trimmed by 6 bases and J by 5 bases, leaving 11 bases between them. The CDR3 runs to 13 residues. CDR1 and CDR2 (germline): MRHNA, SNTAGT. The DNA of the CDR3 is TGTGCCAGCAGCTGGGGGAGTAACAATGAGCAGTTCTTC. This sequence encodes CASSWGSNNEQFF.

CDR3: CASSQGEGRETQYF. CDR3 sequence (DNA): TGTGCCAGTAGTCAGGGCGAGGGACGAGAGACCCAGTACTTC. This rearrangement joins TRBV19 to TRBJ2-5; D is tentatively TRBD1 or TRBD2 (5 bases each). The CDR3 contains 14 residues. The germline V and J ends were trimmed by 5 bases and 4 bases, with 14 bases remaining between them. Germline-derived CDR1 and CDR2 are LNHDA and SQIVND (reference sequence).